These T cell receptor beta chains were read from a single sample in a study of a mutant IDH1 vaccine in newly diagnosed glioma. These receptors lack a known antigen. Sequenced by immunoSEQ multiplex PCR; TCRdb stores in-frame clones only, minus some. Among some 42,000 clones listed, about 83% were seen once. Sequencing was performed on PBMCs, taken from a glioma patient whose treatment included an IDH1 peptide vaccine. Receptor source: a woman aged 45-65 years with glioma. Both conserved end residues are part of each CDR3. D genes are given only for firm matches. Some rows have no size entry. The others give once, few or many, or a class for an expanded clone.

d_gene	abundance	j_gene	v_gene	CDR3aa	CDR3nt
TRBD1	once	TRBJ1-1	TRBV10-3	CATGKDRAATEAFF	TGTGCCACCGGGAAGGACAGGGCGGCCACTGAAGCTTTCTTT
TRBD1	few	TRBJ1-4	TRBV28	CASSDPGTGLNEKLFF	TGTGCCAGCAGTGACCCCGGGACAGGGCTTAATGAAAAACTGTTTTTT
NA	NA	TRBJ2-5	TRBV15	CATSRGDSGQETQYF	TGTGCCACCAGCAGAGGTGACTCAGGGCAAGAGACCCAGTACTTC
NA	NA	TRBJ2-2	TRBV6-5	CASTDRGVPGELFF	TGTGCCAGCACCGATCGCGGGGTACCCGGGGAGCTGTTTTTT
NA	NA	TRBJ2-7	TRBV7-2	CASSAGLTTYEQYF	TGTGCCAGCAGCGCCGGACTAACCACCTACGAGCAGTACTTC
NA	NA	TRBJ2-5	TRBV5-1	CASSLDISPQETQYF	TGCGCCAGCAGCTTGGATATATCTCCCCAAGAGACCCAGTACTTC
NA	NA	TRBJ2-7	TRBV30	CAWSVGSTYEQYF	TGTGCCTGGAGTGTCGGGTCCACCTACGAGCAGTACTTC
TRBD1	NA	TRBJ1-6	TRBV10-1	CASSEPGQNSPLHF	TGCGCCAGCAGTGAACCGGGACAGAATTCACCCCTCCACTTT
NA	NA	TRBJ1-2	TRBV7-2	CASSSSTKHYGYTF	TGTGCCAGCAGCTCTTCCACTAAGCACTATGGCTACACCTTC
NA	NA	TRBJ1-1	TRBV21-1	CASSGGTGGCGGTEAFF	TGTGCCAGCAGCGGGGGGACAGGGGGCTGCGGCGGCACTGAAGCTTTCTTT
NA	NA	TRBJ1-2	TRBV9	CASSVGLNSGYTF	TGTGCCAGCAGCGTAGGCTTAAACTCGGGCTACACCTTC
NA	NA	TRBJ2-3	TRBV11-2	CASSWYTDTQYF	TGTGCCAGCAGCTGGTACACAGATACGCAGTATTTT
NA	NA	TRBJ1-2	TRBV5-1	CASSLDFQGRGNYGYTF	TGCGCCAGCAGCTTGGATTTCCAGGGGAGGGGTAACTATGGCTACACCTTC
NA	NA	TRBJ2-5	TRBV30	CACWNSLQETQYF	TGTGCCTGCTGGAACAGCCTCCAAGAGACCCAGTACTTC
NA	NA	TRBJ2-1	TRBV5-1	CASSFQGGTSRQYEQFF	TGCGCCAGCAGCTTTCAGGGGGGTACGAGTAGGCAGTATGAGCAGTTCTTC
NA	NA	TRBJ1-4	TRBV7-2	CASSLEGRAREKLFF	TGTGCCAGCAGCTTAGAGGGAAGGGCTCGAGAAAAACTGTTTTTT
NA	NA	TRBJ1-1	TRBV19	CASRWTVSTEAFF	TGTGCCAGTAGATGGACGGTCTCGACTGAAGCTTTCTTT
NA	NA	TRBJ1-2	TRBV19	CASLTGYYGYTF	TGTGCCAGCCTTACGGGGTACTATGGCTACACCTTC
TRBD1	NA	TRBJ2-3	TRBV7-6	CASSMTGFGYTDTQYF	TGTGCCAGCAGCATGACAGGGTTCGGGTATACAGATACGCAGTATTTT
NA	NA	TRBJ2-7	TRBV6-5	CASRDRSTYEQYF	TGTGCCAGCAGGGACCGTTCAACCTACGAGCAGTACTTC
NA	NA	TRBJ1-4	TRBV29-1	CSGGGGDEKLFF	TGCAGCGGTGGAGGGGGGGATGAAAAACTGTTTTTT
NA	NA	TRBJ1-3	TRBV2	CATGRNSGNTIYF	TGTGCCACGGGACGGAACTCTGGAAACACCATATATTTT
TRBD1	NA	TRBJ1-6	TRBV5-1	CASSGQGADSPLHF	TGCGCCAGCAGCGGTCAGGGGGCTGATTCACCCCTCCACTTT
TRBD1	NA	TRBJ1-1	TRBV13	CASRPGTGVEAFF	TGTGCCAGCAGACCCGGGACAGGGGTTGAAGCTTTCTTT
TRBD2	NA	TRBJ2-1	TRBV25-1	CASSARGGSYNEQFF	TGTGCCAGCAGTGCCCGGGGGGGGTCCTACAATGAGCAGTTCTTC
NA	NA	TRBJ1-2	TRBV7-9	CASSLRGSYGYTF	TGTGCCAGCAGCCTAAGAGGATCCTATGGCTACACCTTC
NA	NA	TRBJ1-5	TRBV27	CASRSGLLNQPQHF	TGTGCCAGCAGATCCGGACTCTTGAATCAGCCCCAGCATTTT
TRBD1	NA	TRBJ1-1	TRBV10-3	CAISKDRGRDTEAFF	TGTGCCATCAGTAAAGACAGGGGGCGTGACACTGAAGCTTTCTTT
NA	NA	TRBJ1-1	TRBV4-1	CASSQSQTGTEAFF	TGCGCCAGCAGCCAATCACAGACCGGAACTGAAGCTTTCTTT
NA	few	TRBJ1-2	TRBV5-5	CASSLPPLYALCRVSYGYTF	TGTGCCAGCAGCTTGCCTCCCTTATACGCTCTGTGCAGGGTATCCTATGGCTACACCTTC
NA	NA	TRBJ2-7	TRBV5-6	CASSPGGGGYEQYF	TGTGCCAGCAGCCCTGGGGGGGGCGGGTACGAGCAGTACTTC
TRBD1	NA	TRBJ1-2	TRBV4-3	CASSQEAGGRAGYTF	TGCGCCAGCAGCCAAGAGGCAGGGGGCAGGGCTGGCTACACCTTC
TRBD1	NA	TRBJ1-2	TRBV4-3	CASSQEIRTGRDGYTF	TGCGCCAGCAGCCAAGAGATAAGGACAGGGAGGGATGGCTACACCTTC
NA	NA	TRBJ1-5	TRBV28	CASIGRDQPQHF	TGTGCCAGCATAGGCAGGGATCAGCCCCAGCATTTT
TRBD1	NA	TRBJ2-7	TRBV29-1	CSVEQGAYEQYF	TGCAGCGTTGAGCAGGGGGCCTACGAGCAGTACTTC
NA	NA	TRBJ2-5	TRBV5-4	CASSLPKGGVQETQYF	TGTGCCAGCAGCTTGCCTAAGGGGGGGGTACAAGAGACCCAGTACTTC
TRBD2	once	TRBJ2-1	TRBV19	CASKGGGGNEQFF	TGTGCCAGTAAAGGCGGGGGGGGCAATGAGCAGTTCTTC
NA	NA	TRBJ2-7	TRBV6-5	CASSYSRGRGEQYF	TGTGCCAGCAGTTACTCAAGGGGCAGGGGCGAGCAGTACTTC
TRBD1	NA	TRBJ2-7	TRBV5-4	CASSFGTGAYEQYF	TGTGCCAGCAGCTTCGGGACAGGGGCCTACGAGCAGTACTTC
NA	NA	TRBJ1-1	TRBV30	CAWSVPLLGEAFF	TGTGCCTGGAGTGTACCCCTCCTAGGTGAAGCTTTCTTT
NA	NA	TRBJ2-7	TRBV9	CASSVGGALNPYEQYF	TGTGCCAGCAGCGTAGGGGGGGCCCTAAATCCCTACGAGCAGTACTTC
TRBD1	once	TRBJ1-1	TRBV7-9	CASSGQGALGTEAFF	TGTGCCAGCAGTGGACAGGGGGCGCTGGGGACTGAAGCTTTCTTT
NA	NA	TRBJ1-2	TRBV7-9	CASSPDNGLVMGYTF	TGTGCCAGCAGTCCGGATAACGGGCTTGTAATGGGCTACACCTTC